Listed below are T cell receptor beta chains from one sample, sequenced in a study of T cell repertoires in cytomegalovirus infection. In TCRdb, the reads were re-called with MiXCR into one record per CDR3 protein. The sample has approximately 170,000 distinct CDR3 sequences, 17% seen once. Sample: CD8+ T cells from PBMCs. These receptors were collected from a human donor in good health (CMV status not recorded). Some clones in this sample may be carry-over from other donors' samples. The CDR3 runs from the conserved cysteine through the conserved F or W. The order of the fields is CDR3 protein, CDR3 DNA, V gene, clone size, D gene, J gene. D genes are given only for firm matches. The listing skips clone size in some rows; elsewhere it reads once, few, many or a size class.

CDR3aa: CASSSDILLETQYF
CDR3nt: TGTGCCAGCAGTTCCGACATCTTGTTGGAGACCCAGTACTTC
v_gene: TRBV6-6
abundance: -
d_gene: -
j_gene: TRBJ2-5

CDR3aa: CSARVQGAGYSYEQYF
CDR3nt: TGCAGTGCTAGGGTACAGGGGGCAGGATATTCCTACGAGCAGTACTTC
v_gene: TRBV20-1
abundance: many
d_gene: TRBD1
j_gene: TRBJ2-7

CDR3aa: CSARVERRPPMETQYF
CDR3nt: TGCAGTGCTAGAGTGGAAAGGAGACCTCCAATGGAGACCCAGTACTTC
v_gene: TRBV20-1
abundance: -
d_gene: -
j_gene: TRBJ2-5

CDR3aa: CASSPKFDSGRKAKNSQYF
CDR3nt: TGTGCCAGCAGCCCTAAATTTGATAGCGGGAGAAAAGCCAAAAACAGTCAGTACTTC
v_gene: TRBV28
abundance: -
d_gene: TRBD2
j_gene: TRBJ2-4

CDR3aa: CASSRRGLVDYEQYF
CDR3nt: TGTGCCAGCAGTCGCAGGGGGTTGGTGGACTACGAGCAGTACTTC
v_gene: TRBV7-2
abundance: -
d_gene: TRBD1
j_gene: TRBJ2-7

CDR3aa: CASSVDDQPQHF
CDR3nt: TGTGCCAGCAGCGTCGACGATCAGCCCCAGCATTTT
v_gene: TRBV7-2
abundance: few
d_gene: -
j_gene: TRBJ1-5

CDR3aa: CASSPREYEQYF
CDR3nt: TGTGCCAGCAGCCCCAGGGAGTACGAGCAGTACTTC
v_gene: TRBV7-6
abundance: -
d_gene: -
j_gene: TRBJ2-7

CDR3aa: CASSPGTRETQYF
CDR3nt: TGTGCCAGCAGCCCTGGGACTAGGGAGACCCAGTACTTC
v_gene: TRBV7-8
abundance: -
d_gene: TRBD2
j_gene: TRBJ2-5

CDR3aa: CASSSDRGGETQYF
CDR3nt: TGTGCCAGCAGCTCAGACAGGGGGGGCGAGACCCAGTACTTC
v_gene: TRBV5-5
abundance: few
d_gene: TRBD1
j_gene: TRBJ2-5

CDR3aa: CSVEDRGFGNTIYF
CDR3nt: TGCAGCGTTGAAGATCGGGGCTTTGGAAACACCATATATTTT
v_gene: TRBV29-1
abundance: -
d_gene: -
j_gene: TRBJ1-3

CDR3aa: CASSTGTGRKLFF
CDR3nt: TGTGCCAGCAGCACCGGGACAGGGAGAAAACTGTTTTTT
v_gene: TRBV7-9
abundance: few
d_gene: TRBD1
j_gene: TRBJ1-4

CDR3aa: CASSLNRGIIEQYF
CDR3nt: TGTGCCAGCAGCTTAAACAGGGGGATCATCGAGCAGTACTTC
v_gene: TRBV7-2
abundance: -
d_gene: TRBD1
j_gene: TRBJ2-7

CDR3aa: CASSLEGGHTEAFF
CDR3nt: TGTGCCAGCAGCTTGGAGGGGGGACACACTGAAGCTTTCTTT
v_gene: TRBV5-5
abundance: -
d_gene: -
j_gene: TRBJ1-1

CDR3aa: CASSPRLAGRNEQFF
CDR3nt: TGTGCCAGCAGCCCCCGACTAGCGGGACGGAATGAGCAGTTCTTC
v_gene: TRBV7-8
abundance: few
d_gene: TRBD2
j_gene: TRBJ2-1

CDR3aa: CASSLGWGGGANTDTQYF
CDR3nt: TGTGCCAGCAGCTTAGGTTGGGGCGGGGGGGCAAATACAGATACGCAGTATTTT
v_gene: TRBV11-2
abundance: many
d_gene: TRBD2
j_gene: TRBJ2-3

CDR3aa: CASSQDGKETQYF
CDR3nt: TGTGCCAGCAGCCAAGATGGGAAAGAGACCCAGTACTTC
v_gene: TRBV14
abundance: -
d_gene: -
j_gene: TRBJ2-5

CDR3aa: CASSRLASDEQFF
CDR3nt: TGTGCCAGCAGCCGTTTAGCTAGCGATGAGCAGTTCTTC
v_gene: TRBV7-2
abundance: -
d_gene: -
j_gene: TRBJ2-1

CDR3aa: CASSLRGSLDNEQFF
CDR3nt: TGTGCCAGCAGTTTACGCGGGAGTCTGGACAATGAGCAGTTCTTC
v_gene: TRBV28
abundance: few
d_gene: TRBD2
j_gene: TRBJ2-1

CDR3aa: CASSDGDPLGEQFF
CDR3nt: TGCGCCAGCAGTGATGGGGACCCCCTGGGTGAGCAGTTCTTC
v_gene: TRBV10-1
abundance: -
d_gene: -
j_gene: TRBJ2-1

CDR3aa: CASSVVADYNEQFF
CDR3nt: TGTGCCAGCAGTGTGGTAGCGGACTACAATGAGCAGTTCTTC
v_gene: TRBV2
abundance: -
d_gene: -
j_gene: TRBJ2-1

CDR3aa: CASSLPGDRTGELFF
CDR3nt: TGTGCCAGCAGCTTGCCCGGGGACAGGACCGGGGAGCTGTTTTTT
v_gene: TRBV7-9
abundance: few
d_gene: TRBD1
j_gene: TRBJ2-2

CDR3aa: CASSPGLARNTQYF
CDR3nt: TGTGCCAGCAGTCCGGGACTAGCGAGGAATACGCAGTATTTT
v_gene: TRBV6-2/TRBV6-3
abundance: -
d_gene: TRBD2
j_gene: TRBJ2-3

CDR3aa: CASSLGGGTVTEAFF
CDR3nt: TGTGCCAGCAGCCTGGGGGGAGGCACGGTCACTGAAGCTTTCTTT
v_gene: TRBV6-5
abundance: -
d_gene: -
j_gene: TRBJ1-1

CDR3aa: CASSLVPRAQDNEQFF
CDR3nt: TGTGCCAGCAGCTTGGTTCCGAGGGCCCAGGACAATGAGCAGTTCTTC
v_gene: TRBV5-4
abundance: -
d_gene: -
j_gene: TRBJ2-1

CDR3aa: CAISEFFGVEQYF
CDR3nt: TGTGCCATCAGTGAATTTTTTGGGGTCGAGCAGTACTTC
v_gene: TRBV10-3
abundance: few
d_gene: -
j_gene: TRBJ2-7

CDR3aa: CSVEGGTGKAGEQYF
CDR3nt: TGCAGCGTTGAAGGTGGGACAGGTAAAGCGGGGGAGCAGTACTTC
v_gene: TRBV29-1
abundance: few
d_gene: -
j_gene: TRBJ2-7

CDR3aa: CASPAGTDSYTEAFF
CDR3nt: TGTGCCAGCCCCGCCGGGACGGACTCTTACACTGAAGCTTTCTTT
v_gene: TRBV6-6
abundance: -
d_gene: -
j_gene: TRBJ1-1

CDR3aa: CASSSVAGADEQYF
CDR3nt: TGTGCCAGCAGTTCGGTAGCGGGAGCGGACGAGCAGTACTTC
v_gene: TRBV7-9
abundance: few
d_gene: TRBD2
j_gene: TRBJ2-7

CDR3aa: CASSPGTAGGDTQYF
CDR3nt: TGTGCCAGCAGTCCCGGAACAGCCGGAGGAGATACGCAGTATTTT
v_gene: TRBV7-2
abundance: -
d_gene: -
j_gene: TRBJ2-3

CDR3aa: CASSPSGLAGGKETQYF
CDR3nt: TGTGCCAGCAGTCCCTCGGGGCTAGCGGGAGGGAAAGAGACCCAGTACTTC
v_gene: TRBV6-5
abundance: -
d_gene: TRBD2
j_gene: TRBJ2-5

CDR3aa: CASPDRPTPYGYTF
CDR3nt: TGTGCCAGTCCGGACAGGCCAACCCCCTATGGCTACACCTTC
v_gene: TRBV7-2
abundance: few
d_gene: TRBD1
j_gene: TRBJ1-2

CDR3aa: CASSLDPREKLFF
CDR3nt: TGTGCCAGCAGCTTAGATCCCAGGGAAAAACTGTTTTTT
v_gene: TRBV7-6
abundance: -
d_gene: -
j_gene: TRBJ1-4

CDR3aa: CASSLRTGEKHTDTQYF
CDR3nt: TGTGCCAGCAGCTTGCGGACAGGGGAGAAACACACAGATACGCAGTATTTT
v_gene: TRBV5-5
abundance: few
d_gene: TRBD1
j_gene: TRBJ2-3

CDR3aa: CASSASPTNEKLFF
CDR3nt: TGTGCCAGCAGCGCGTCTCCAACTAATGAAAAACTGTTTTTT
v_gene: TRBV9
abundance: few
d_gene: -
j_gene: TRBJ1-4

CDR3aa: CSVQVGKSGNTIYF
CDR3nt: TGCAGCGTACAAGTGGGGAAATCTGGAAACACCATATATTTT
v_gene: TRBV29-1
abundance: few
d_gene: -
j_gene: TRBJ1-3

CDR3aa: CASSPYTEQYF
CDR3nt: TGTGCCAGCAGTCCGTACACAGAGCAGTACTTC
v_gene: TRBV28
abundance: -
d_gene: -
j_gene: TRBJ2-7

CDR3aa: CSATAGTSDSGEQFF
CDR3nt: TGCAGTGCTACAGCCGGGACTAGCGATTCGGGGGAGCAGTTCTTC
v_gene: TRBV20-1
abundance: few
d_gene: TRBD2
j_gene: TRBJ2-1

CDR3aa: CASSSRKGGDTQYF
CDR3nt: TGTGCCAGCAGCTCCCGGAAGGGTGGGGATACGCAGTATTTT
v_gene: TRBV7-6
abundance: -
d_gene: -
j_gene: TRBJ2-3

CDR3aa: CASSWGPGTRYEQFF
CDR3nt: TGTGCCAGTAGTTGGGGCCCCGGGACTAGGTATGAGCAGTTCTTC
v_gene: TRBV19
abundance: few
d_gene: TRBD2
j_gene: TRBJ2-1

CDR3aa: CASSLANRGSNQPQHF
CDR3nt: TGTGCCAGCAGCTTAGCAAACAGGGGAAGCAATCAGCCCCAGCATTTT
v_gene: TRBV7-9
abundance: many
d_gene: TRBD1
j_gene: TRBJ1-5

CDR3aa: CASSLRTGRGTEAFF
CDR3nt: TGTGCCAGCAGCCTTCGGACAGGAAGGGGAACTGAAGCTTTCTTT
v_gene: TRBV7-9
abundance: -
d_gene: TRBD1
j_gene: TRBJ1-1

CDR3aa: CSVEVEGNYGYTF
CDR3nt: TGCAGCGTTGAAGTGGAGGGCAACTATGGCTACACCTTC
v_gene: TRBV29-1
abundance: -
d_gene: -
j_gene: TRBJ1-2

CDR3aa: CATSRDRGGDGYTF
CDR3nt: TGTGCCACCAGCAGAGATAGGGGCGGGGATGGCTACACCTTC
v_gene: TRBV15
abundance: -
d_gene: -
j_gene: TRBJ1-2

CDR3aa: CASRPEEYSNQPQHF
CDR3nt: TGTGCCAGCAGGCCTGAAGAGTATAGCAATCAGCCCCAGCATTTT
v_gene: TRBV12-3/TRBV12-4
abundance: -
d_gene: -
j_gene: TRBJ1-5

CDR3aa: CASSLTLTGYTF
CDR3nt: TGTGCCAGCAGTCTTACCTTGACGGGCTACACCTTC
v_gene: TRBV28
abundance: -
d_gene: -
j_gene: TRBJ1-2

CDR3aa: CASSVGTGGTEAFF
CDR3nt: TGTGCCAGCAGCGTAGGAACAGGGGGGACTGAAGCTTTCTTT
v_gene: TRBV9
abundance: -
d_gene: TRBD1
j_gene: TRBJ1-1

CDR3aa: CASSPRGGPLRTDTQYF
CDR3nt: TGTGCCAGCAGTCCTAGGGGAGGGCCTCTTAGGACAGATACGCAGTATTTT
v_gene: TRBV27
abundance: -
d_gene: TRBD2
j_gene: TRBJ2-3

CDR3aa: CASSLRDHAYNEQFF
CDR3nt: TGTGCCAGCAGTTTAAGGGACCATGCCTACAATGAGCAGTTCTTC
v_gene: TRBV12-3/TRBV12-4
abundance: few
d_gene: -
j_gene: TRBJ2-1

CDR3aa: CASSKGTAEQYF
CDR3nt: TGTGCCAGCAGCAAGGGGACAGCCGAGCAGTACTTC
v_gene: TRBV5-6
abundance: -
d_gene: TRBD1
j_gene: TRBJ2-7

CDR3aa: CASSLRQGGQPQHF
CDR3nt: TGTGCCAGCAGTTTGAGGCAGGGAGGGCAGCCCCAGCATTTT
v_gene: TRBV28
abundance: -
d_gene: -
j_gene: TRBJ1-5

CDR3aa: CSAKGDLHGELFF
CDR3nt: TGCAGTGCTAAAGGGGATCTTCACGGGGAGCTGTTTTTT
v_gene: TRBV20-1
abundance: -
d_gene: -
j_gene: TRBJ2-2

CDR3aa: CASSGDLGNTIYF
CDR3nt: TGTGCCAGCAGCGGGGACTTGGGAAACACCATATATTTT
v_gene: TRBV7-6
abundance: few
d_gene: -
j_gene: TRBJ1-3

CDR3aa: CAISGSLYEQYF
CDR3nt: TGTGCCATCTCCGGGAGCCTCTACGAGCAGTACTTC
v_gene: TRBV7-4
abundance: -
d_gene: -
j_gene: TRBJ2-7

CDR3aa: CASSKTSAGELFF
CDR3nt: TGTGCCAGCAGCAAGACAAGCGCCGGGGAGCTGTTTTTT
v_gene: TRBV7-6
abundance: few
d_gene: -
j_gene: TRBJ2-2

CDR3aa: CATLARGEQFF
CDR3nt: TGTGCCACCCTAGCCCGGGGTGAGCAGTTCTTC
v_gene: TRBV6-1
abundance: few
d_gene: -
j_gene: TRBJ2-1

CDR3aa: CASRGQGVGYGYTF
CDR3nt: TGTGCCAGCAGGGGACAGGGAGTAGGCTATGGCTACACCTTC
v_gene: TRBV28
abundance: -
d_gene: TRBD1
j_gene: TRBJ1-2

CDR3aa: CSVDGPSNSYEQYF
CDR3nt: TGCAGCGTTGACGGGCCTTCAAACTCCTACGAGCAGTACTTC
v_gene: TRBV29-1
abundance: few
d_gene: -
j_gene: TRBJ2-7

CDR3aa: CASSVATDYEQYF
CDR3nt: TGTGCCAGCAGCGTAGCTACAGACTACGAGCAGTACTTC
v_gene: TRBV9
abundance: few
d_gene: -
j_gene: TRBJ2-7

CDR3aa: CASSFAPQEYEQYF
CDR3nt: TGTGCCAGCAGCTTTGCCCCCCAGGAGTACGAGCAGTACTTC
v_gene: TRBV7-8
abundance: many
d_gene: -
j_gene: TRBJ2-7

CDR3aa: CASSEAETAYGYTF
CDR3nt: TGTGCCAGCAGTGAAGCGGAGACGGCTTATGGCTACACCTTC
v_gene: TRBV6-1
abundance: -
d_gene: -
j_gene: TRBJ1-2